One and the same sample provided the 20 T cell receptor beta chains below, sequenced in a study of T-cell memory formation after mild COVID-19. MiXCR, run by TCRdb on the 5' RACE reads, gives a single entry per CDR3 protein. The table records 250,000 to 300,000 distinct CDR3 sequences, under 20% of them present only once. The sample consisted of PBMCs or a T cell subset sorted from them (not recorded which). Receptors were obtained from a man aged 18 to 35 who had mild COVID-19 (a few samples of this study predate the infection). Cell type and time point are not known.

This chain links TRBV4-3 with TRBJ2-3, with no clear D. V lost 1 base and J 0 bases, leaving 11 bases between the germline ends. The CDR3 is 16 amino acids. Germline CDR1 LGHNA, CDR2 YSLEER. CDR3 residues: CASSQGSSLSTDTQYF. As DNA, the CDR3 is TGCGCCAGCAGCCAAGGTTCCAGCCTTAGCACAGATACGCAGTATTTT.

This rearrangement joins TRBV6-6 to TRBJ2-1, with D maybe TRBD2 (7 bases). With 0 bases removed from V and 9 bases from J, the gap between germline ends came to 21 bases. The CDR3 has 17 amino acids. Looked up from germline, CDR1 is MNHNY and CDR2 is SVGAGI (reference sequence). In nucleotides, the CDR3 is TGTGCCAGCAGTTACTCGTGGAACGGGGGGCTGCGCATTGAGCAGTTCTTC. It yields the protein CASSYSWNGGLRIEQFF.

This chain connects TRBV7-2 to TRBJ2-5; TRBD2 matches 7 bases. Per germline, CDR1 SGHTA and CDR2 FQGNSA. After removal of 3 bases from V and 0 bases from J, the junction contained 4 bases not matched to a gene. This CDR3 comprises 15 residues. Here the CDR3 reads CASSFGEGHQETQYF. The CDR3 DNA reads TGTGCCAGCAGCTTTGGGGAGGGTCACCAAGAGACCCAGTACTTC.

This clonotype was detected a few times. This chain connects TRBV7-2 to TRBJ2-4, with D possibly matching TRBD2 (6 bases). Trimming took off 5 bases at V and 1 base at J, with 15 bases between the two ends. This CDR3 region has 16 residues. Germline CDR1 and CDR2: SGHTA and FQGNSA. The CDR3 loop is CASSGGTASAKNIQYF. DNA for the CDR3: TGTGCCAGCAGCGGCGGGACTGCCTCCGCCAAAAACATTCAGTACTTC.

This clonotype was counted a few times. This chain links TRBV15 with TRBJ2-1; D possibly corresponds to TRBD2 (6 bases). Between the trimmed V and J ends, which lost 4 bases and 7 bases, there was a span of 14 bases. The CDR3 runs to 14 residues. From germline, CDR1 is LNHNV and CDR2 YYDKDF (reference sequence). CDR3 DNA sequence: TGTGCCACCAGCACGGACCCAGCGGGTAATGAGCAGTTCTTC. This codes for CATSTDPAGNEQFF.

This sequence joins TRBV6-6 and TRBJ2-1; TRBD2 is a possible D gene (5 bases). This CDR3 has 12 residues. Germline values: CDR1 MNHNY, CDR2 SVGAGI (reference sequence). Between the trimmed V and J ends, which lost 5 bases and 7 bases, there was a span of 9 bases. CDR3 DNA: TGTGCCAGCAGTACCGGGGTGAATGAGCAGTTCTTC. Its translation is CASSTGVNEQFF.

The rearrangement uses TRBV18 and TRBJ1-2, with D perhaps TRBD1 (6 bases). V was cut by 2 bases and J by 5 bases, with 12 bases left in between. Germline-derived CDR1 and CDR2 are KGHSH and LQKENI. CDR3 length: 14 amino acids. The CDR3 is CASSPAGGAYGYTF. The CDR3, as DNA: TGTGCCAGCTCACCAGCCGGGGGCGCTTATGGCTACACCTTC.

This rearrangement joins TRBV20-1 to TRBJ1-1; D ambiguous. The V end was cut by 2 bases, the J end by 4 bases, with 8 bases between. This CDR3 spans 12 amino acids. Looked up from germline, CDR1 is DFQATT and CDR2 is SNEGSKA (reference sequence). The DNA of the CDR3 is TGCAGTGCTAGATCCCTAGGCACTGAAGCTTTCTTT. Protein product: CSARSLGTEAFF.

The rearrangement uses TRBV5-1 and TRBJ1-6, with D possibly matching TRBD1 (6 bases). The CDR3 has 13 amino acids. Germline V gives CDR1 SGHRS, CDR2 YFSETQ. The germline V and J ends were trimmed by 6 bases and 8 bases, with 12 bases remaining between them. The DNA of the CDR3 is TGCGCCAGCAAGACAGGTCGGGATTCACCCCTCCACTTT. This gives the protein CASKTGRDSPLHF. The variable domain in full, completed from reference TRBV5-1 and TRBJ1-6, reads KAGVTQTPRYLIKTRGQQVTLSCSPISGHRSVSWYQQTPGQGLQFLFEYFSETQRNKGNFPGRFSGRQFSNSRSEMNVSTLELGDSALYLCASKTGRDSPLHFGNGTRLTVT.

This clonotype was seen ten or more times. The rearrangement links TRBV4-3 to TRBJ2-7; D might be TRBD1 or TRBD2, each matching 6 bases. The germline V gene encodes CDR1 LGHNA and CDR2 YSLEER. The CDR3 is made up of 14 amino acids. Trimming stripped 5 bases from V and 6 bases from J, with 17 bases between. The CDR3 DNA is TGCGCCAGCAGCATGCAAAAAGGGGGGCGCGAGCAGTACTTC. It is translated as CASSMQKGGREQYF.

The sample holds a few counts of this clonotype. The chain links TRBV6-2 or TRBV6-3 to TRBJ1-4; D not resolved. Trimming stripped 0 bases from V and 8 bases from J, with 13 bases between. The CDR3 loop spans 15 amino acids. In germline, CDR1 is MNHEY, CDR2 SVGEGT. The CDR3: CASSYSRRSEEKLFF. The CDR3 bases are TGTGCCAGCAGTTACTCGCGGAGGTCTGAGGAAAAACTGTTTTTT.

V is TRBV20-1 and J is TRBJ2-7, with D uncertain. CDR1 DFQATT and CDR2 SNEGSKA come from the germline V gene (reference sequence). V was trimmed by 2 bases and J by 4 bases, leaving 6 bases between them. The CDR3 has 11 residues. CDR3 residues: CSARWGYEQYF. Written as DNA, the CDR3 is TGCAGTGCTAGATGGGGATACGAGCAGTACTTC.

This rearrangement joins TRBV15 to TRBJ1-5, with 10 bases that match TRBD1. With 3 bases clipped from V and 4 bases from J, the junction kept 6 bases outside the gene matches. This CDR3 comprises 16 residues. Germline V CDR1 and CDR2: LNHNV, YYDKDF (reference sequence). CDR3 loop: CATSSKPGQGNQPQHF. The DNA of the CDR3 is TGTGCCACCAGCAGTAAACCGGGACAGGGGAATCAGCCCCAGCATTTT.

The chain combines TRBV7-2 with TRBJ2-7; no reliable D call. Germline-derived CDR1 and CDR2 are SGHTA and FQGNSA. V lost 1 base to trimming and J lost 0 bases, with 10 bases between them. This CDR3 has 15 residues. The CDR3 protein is CASSLGGLYSYEQYF. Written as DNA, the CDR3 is TGTGCCAGCAGCTTAGGAGGTTTATACTCCTACGAGCAGTACTTC.

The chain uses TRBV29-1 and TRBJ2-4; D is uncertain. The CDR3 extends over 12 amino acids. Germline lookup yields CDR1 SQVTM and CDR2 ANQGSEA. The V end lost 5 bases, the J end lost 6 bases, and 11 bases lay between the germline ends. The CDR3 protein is CSVLDLLNIQYF. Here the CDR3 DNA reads TGCAGCGTTCTGGACCTGTTAAACATTCAGTACTTC.

The chain's CDR3 is CASSPGTGAKNIQYF. Here the CDR3 DNA reads TGTGCCAGCAGCCCGGGGACAGGGGCCAAAAACATTCAGTACTTC. V and J are TRBV27 and TRBJ2-4, with 9 bases that match TRBD1. The CDR3 extends over 15 amino acids. Germline trimming cut 6 bases from V and 1 base from J; bases unmatched to any gene: 4. Germline-derived CDR1 and CDR2 are MNHEY and SMNVEV (reference sequence).

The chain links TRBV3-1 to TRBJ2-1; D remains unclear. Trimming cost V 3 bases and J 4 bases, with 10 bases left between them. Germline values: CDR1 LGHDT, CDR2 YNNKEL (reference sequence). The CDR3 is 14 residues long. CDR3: CASSQQTVYNEQFF. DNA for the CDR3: TGTGCCAGCAGCCAGCAAACAGTGTACAATGAGCAGTTCTTC.

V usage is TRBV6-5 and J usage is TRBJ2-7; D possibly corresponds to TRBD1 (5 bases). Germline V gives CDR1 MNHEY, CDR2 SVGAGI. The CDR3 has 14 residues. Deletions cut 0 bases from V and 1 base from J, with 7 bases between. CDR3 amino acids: CASSYSAGSYEQYF. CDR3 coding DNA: TGTGCCAGCAGTTACTCTGCAGGGTCCTACGAGCAGTACTTC.

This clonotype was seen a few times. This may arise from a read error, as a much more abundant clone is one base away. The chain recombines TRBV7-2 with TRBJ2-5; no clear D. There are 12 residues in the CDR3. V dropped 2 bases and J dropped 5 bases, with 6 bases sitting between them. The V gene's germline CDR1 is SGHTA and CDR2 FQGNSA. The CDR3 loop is CASSLRWETQYF. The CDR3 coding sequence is TGTGCCAGCAGCTTACGATGGGAGACCCAGTACTTC.

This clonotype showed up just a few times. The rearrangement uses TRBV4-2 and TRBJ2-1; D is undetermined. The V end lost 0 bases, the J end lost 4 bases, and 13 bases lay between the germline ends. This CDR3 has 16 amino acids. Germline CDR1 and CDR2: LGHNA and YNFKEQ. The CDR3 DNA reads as TGTGCCAGCAGCCAAGATAGCAGCACTTTATACAATGAGCAGTTCTTC. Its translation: CASSQDSSTLYNEQFF.